Listed here are 18 T cell receptor beta chains from one sample, sequenced in a study of T cell clonality in common variable immunodeficiency. Study conclusions and caveats: Fewer deletions and N-nucleotide insertions were reportedly seen in common variable immunodeficiency TCR beta sequences.

The assay was immunoSEQ multiplex PCR, and TCRdb's table has in-frame clones only and misses some. This sample comprises 15,000 to 20,000 clones, none seen once only. Their antigen targets remain unknown. Material for sequencing was peripheral blood mononuclear cells. Source of these receptors: a human donor with common variable immunodeficiency.

This clone was seen at least ten times. The read falls 3 residues short of the CDR3 end, and the missing part is taken from the germline J gene. This rearrangement joins TRBV30 to TRBJ2-1; TRBD2 matches 13 bases. V was pared by 3 bases and J by 3 bases, with 8 bases of the junction left unmatched. The CDR3 is made up of 17 amino acids. The germline V gene has CDR1 GTSNPN and CDR2 SVGIG (reference sequence). This chain's CDR3 is CAWRALAGGRLYNEQFF. The DNA read from the CDR3 is TGTGCCTGGAGGGCACTAGCGGGGGGGCGTCTCTACAATGAG.

This clone is medium-sized (0.01 to 0.1%) by share. With the read ending 3 residues before the CDR3 end, the germline J gene is used to fill in that end. This chain joins TRBV12-3 or TRBV12-4 and TRBJ1-1; 8 nucleotides line up with TRBD1. The CDR3 consists of 14 residues. Trimming cost V 6 bases and J 0 bases; bases outside gene matches: 3. Partial CDR3 DNA: TGTGCCAGCAGCCCGACAGGGGTGAACACTGAA. Translation gives CASSPTGVNTE. The whole CDR3 reads CASSPTGVNTEAFF.

The chain's CDR3 is CASRTGATDTQYF. Partial CDR3 DNA: TGTGCCAGCAGGACAGGGGCCACAGATACG. The chain recombines TRBV2 with TRBJ2-3, with 8 nucleotides matching TRBD1. The observed sequence ends 3 residues before the CDR3 terminus, with the missing tail filled in from the germline J gene. The CDR3 length is 13 residues. Germline V gives CDR1 SNHLY, CDR2 FYNNEI. The V segment lost 6 bases and the J segment 2 bases; nucleotides outside the gene matches: 1.

Only a few counts were recorded for this clone. Coverage ceases 3 residues before the CDR3 finishes, and the germline J gene fills in the end. This chain uses TRBV7-2 with TRBJ2-1, with 8 bases identical to TRBD2. This CDR3 is 13 amino acids long. V lost 3 bases, J lost 6 bases, and 1 base stayed unmatched. Germline V lookup: CDR1 SGHTA, CDR2 FQGNSA. The CDR3 loop reads CASSFGTSNEQFF. The part of the CDR3 DNA that was read is TGTGCCAGCAGCTTCGGGACTAGCAATGAG.

This clone was counted between two and nine times. With the read ending 3 residues before the CDR3 end, the germline J gene is used to fill in that end. The chain is built from TRBV30 and TRBJ1-5, with D tentatively TRBD1 (6 bases). The length of the CDR3 is 16 residues. Germline V gives CDR1 GTSNPN, CDR2 SVGIG (reference sequence). The CDR3 reads CAWGQADRYSNQPQHF. CDR3 DNA (partial): TGTGCGTGGGGGCAGGCCGACCGTTATAGCAATCAGCCC.

This clone was seen a handful of times. Read coverage stops 3 residues before the CDR3 terminus; the germline J gene supplies the remainder. The rearrangement links TRBV7-2 to TRBJ1-2; D not certain. CDR3 length: 13 residues. V dropped 1 base and J dropped 1 base, with 4 bases sitting between them. Germline CDR1 is SGHTA and CDR2 is FQGNSA. CDR3 DNA, as far as it was read: TGTGCCAGCAGCTTAGATCTTAACTATGGC. This sequence encodes CASSLDLNYG. In full, the CDR3 reads CASSLDLNYGYTF.

The CDR3 reads CASSPDWGGTQYF. CDR3 DNA, as far as it was read: TGTGCCAGCTCGCCCGATTGGGGCGGTACG. The chain carries TRBV18 and TRBJ2-3; perhaps TRBD1 as D (5 bases). The CDR3 extends 3 residues past the end of the read, so its final part is completed from the germline J gene. Trimming took off 6 bases at V and 8 bases at J, with 15 bases between the two ends. Germline CDR1 KGHSH, CDR2 LQKENI. This CDR3 comprises 13 residues.

This clone was counted only a few times. The read comes to an end 3 residues before the CDR3 does, leaving the germline J gene to fill in the end. V gene TRBV7-9 combines with J gene TRBJ2-7; D gene ambiguous. Germline values: CDR1 SEHNR, CDR2 FQNEAQ (reference sequence). Trimming took off 1 base at V and 5 bases at J, with 12 bases between the two ends. The CDR3 length is 14 residues. The CDR3 region is CASSLDRSSDEQYF. The covered CDR3 bases are TGTGCCAGCAGCTTAGACCGGTCTAGTGACGAG. The complete variable domain, with remaining parts taken from reference TRBV7-9 and TRBJ2-7, reads DTGVSQNPRHKITKRGQNVTFRCDPISEHNRLYWYRQTLGQGPEFLTYFQNEAQLEKSRLLSDRFSAERPKGSFSTLEIQRTEQGDSAMYLCASSLDRSSDEQYFGPGTRLTVT.

Concerning this clone itself: Coverage ceases 3 residues before the CDR3 finishes, and the germline J gene fills in the end. This chain connects TRBV20-1 to TRBJ1-1; D is perhaps TRBD1 (5 bases). Germline CDR1 reads DFQATT; CDR2 reads SNEGSKA (reference sequence). CDR3 length equals 16 residues. V was clipped by 0 bases and J by 1 base, with 15 bases between them. CDR3 DNA (partial): TGCAGTGCTAGAGATGTACAGCCCCAGGGGAACACTGAA. Translation: CSARDVQPQGNTE. The CDR3 in full is CSARDVQPQGNTEAFF.

The sequenced CDR3 bases are TGCAGTGCTCCCATAGGACTAGCGGGGATCAACAATGAG. Translation: CSAPIGLAGINNE. The full CDR3 sequence reads CSAPIGLAGINNEQFF. V is TRBV20-1 and J is TRBJ2-1; TRBD2 agrees at 12 bases. The read comes to an end 3 residues before the CDR3 does, leaving the germline J gene to fill in the end. The CDR3 runs to 16 residues. V lost 5 bases and J lost 5; bases outside the gene matches: 10. The germline V gene has CDR1 DFQATT and CDR2 SNEGSKA (reference sequence).

This clone showed up just a few times. The read ends 3 residues before the CDR3 terminus; that terminus is restored from the germline J gene. The genes are TRBV19 and TRBJ2-7; 9 bases line up with TRBD1. The CDR3 is made up of 16 amino acids. The V gene end was trimmed by 4 bases and the J gene end by 3 bases; junction bases not matched to a gene: 10. Germline V gene lookup returns CDR1 LNHDA and CDR2 SQIVND (reference sequence). The CDR3: CASSTSTGGRFYEQYF. The CDR3 DNA, read in part, is TGTGCCAGTAGTACAAGCACAGGGGGCCGGTTCTACGAG.

With regard to this clone: The read is 3 residues too short to cover the CDR3 end, so that end is filled in from the germline J gene. The chain carries TRBV7-6 and TRBJ2-5; 9 bases align to TRBD2. The CDR3 consists of 17 residues. V trimming: 2 bases; J trimming: 2 bases; junction bases outside the gene matches: 9. In germline, CDR1 is SGHVS, CDR2 FNYEAQ. The CDR3: CASSLLSSGVMQETQYF. CDR3 DNA (partial): TGTGCCAGCAGCTTACTATCTAGCGGGGTAATGCAAGAGACC.

This clone was seen only a few times. The read ends 3 residues shy of where the CDR3 ends; the end is completed using the germline J gene. The V and J genes are TRBV18 and TRBJ1-3; tentative D call: TRBD1 (5 bases). Germline V CDR1 and CDR2: KGHSH, LQKENI. The CDR3 has 16 amino acids. V lost 3 bases to trimming and J lost 2 bases, with 14 bases between them. The covered CDR3 bases are TGTGCCAGCTCACCTTCCGGGACGGGGGCTGGAAACACC. Residues: CASSPSGTGAGNT. The entire CDR3 sequence reads CASSPSGTGAGNTIYF.

Comments on this clone: The read stops 3 residues short of the end of the CDR3; the missing end is completed from the germline J gene. This chain connects TRBV6-2 or TRBV6-3 to TRBJ2-7, with 9 bases aligning to TRBD1. CDR3 size: 14 residues. CDR1 is MNHEY, CDR2 SVGEGT, per germline. V shed 5 bases, J shed 3 bases, and the junction held 5 bases outside the gene matches. CDR3: CASSRDRDVYEQYF. The covered CDR3 bases are TGTGCCAGCAGTCGGGACAGGGACGTCTACGAG.

This clone showed up many times. Sequencing ends 3 residues short of the CDR3 end; the germline J gene provides the rest. The V call is TRBV23-1, the J call TRBJ1-2; D not certain. TRBV23-1 is flagged as an ORF with uncertain function. Trimming left V 1 base short and J 4 bases short, with 16 bases between. The CDR3 covers 16 residues. CDR3 DNA (partial): TGCGCCAGCAGTCAATTAAAGCCAGGCCTTAGCTATGGC. Translation: CASSQLKPGLSYG. The entire CDR3 protein is CASSQLKPGLSYGYTF.

There are a few counts of this clone. With the read ending 3 residues before the CDR3 end, the germline J gene is used to fill in that end. This chain connects TRBV6-2 or TRBV6-3 to TRBJ2-1, with 9 nucleotides matching TRBD1. The J segment lost 8 bases and the V segment lost 4 bases, leaving 12 bases of the junction unmatched. The CDR3 covers 16 residues. Germline CDR1 MNHEY, CDR2 SVGEGT. The CDR3 loop is CASSSGTGGNSYEQFF. The sequenced part of the CDR3 DNA is TGTGCCAGCAGTTCCGGAACAGGGGGCAACTCGTATGAG.

This clone was seen many times. The CDR3 end lies 3 residues beyond the end of the read and is filled in from the germline J gene. V gene TRBV10-3 combines with J gene TRBJ1-1; 8 nucleotides line up with TRBD1. J was trimmed by 7 bases and V by 7 bases; bases with no gene match: 8. Germline values: CDR1 ENHRY, CDR2 SYGVKD. This CDR3 region has 13 residues. This CDR3 is CAIKSTGVGEAFF. The part of the CDR3 DNA that was read is TGTGCCATCAAATCGACAGGGGTAGGTGAA.

In its sample, this clone ranks as medium-sized. The read stops 3 residues short of the end of the CDR3; the missing end is completed from the germline J gene. The chain couples TRBV15 to TRBJ1-2; D remains unclear. The CDR3 is made up of 13 amino acids. V was trimmed by 1 base and J by 5 bases, leaving 8 bases between them. CDR1 and CDR2 (germline): LNHNV, YYDKDF (reference sequence). CDR3 residues: CATSRVSGYGYTF. The covered CDR3 bases are TGTGCCACCAGCAGAGTCTCGGGTTATGGC. Based on the CDR3 plus reference TRBV15 and TRBJ1-2, the full variable domain is DAMVIQNPRYQVTQFGKPVTLSCSQTLNHNVMYWYQQKSSQAPKLLFHYYDKDFNNEADTPDNFQSRRPNTSFCFLDIRSPGLGDTAMYLCATSRVSGYGYTFGSGTRLTVV.